These 32 T cell receptor beta chains came from one sample sequenced in a study of T cell responses to AZD1222 COVID-19 vaccine. The repertoire was sequenced with immunoSEQ multiplex PCR; TCRdb's copy has only in-frame clones and lacks some. The sample yields approximately 76,000 clones, about 90% seen once. The specimen was peripheral blood, collected on day 0 of MenACWY control vaccination. All receptors come from an adult in good health.

This chain links TRBV25-1 with TRBJ1-2; D is perhaps TRBD1 (6 bases). Germline CDR1 MGHDK, CDR2 SYGVNS. V was trimmed by 3 bases and J by 4 bases, leaving 18 bases between them. This CDR3 has 16 residues. CDR3 in amino acids: CASSDGNRVVGYGYTF. The CDR3, as DNA: TGTGCCAGCAGTGATGGGAACAGGGTGGTCGGCTATGGCTACACCTTC.

The rearrangement joins TRBV19 to TRBJ1-2, with D tentatively TRBD1 (5 bases). Germline V gene lookup returns CDR1 LNHDA and CDR2 SQIVND (reference sequence). The CDR3 length is 13 residues. Deletions cut 4 bases from V and 0 bases from J, with 6 bases between. The DNA of the CDR3 is TGTGCCAGTAGTAAGGGGACTAACTATGGCTACACCTTC. This codes for CASSKGTNYGYTF. The full variable domain, completed using reference TRBV19 and TRBJ1-2, is DGGITQSPKYLFRKEGQNVTLSCEQNLNHDAMYWYRQDPGQGLRLIYYSQIVNDFQKGDIAEGYSVSREKKESFPLTVTSAQKNPTAFYLCASSKGTNYGYTFGSGTRLTVV.

V gene TRBV7-6 combines with J gene TRBJ1-3; tentative D call: TRBD1 (5 bases). CDR1 and CDR2 (germline): SGHVS, FNYEAQ. This CDR3 comprises 15 residues. V was clipped by 1 base and J by 1 base, with 8 bases between them. The CDR3 bases are TGTGCCAGCAGCTTAGGTTCAGGGTCTGGAAACACCATATATTTT. As protein: CASSLGSGSGNTIYF.

This clone appeared once. CDR3 nucleotide sequence: TGTGCCAGTAGCTCCGTGGGGTGGGAAAAACTGTTTTTT. Residues: CASSSVGWEKLFF. This chain connects TRBV19 to TRBJ1-4; no reliable D call. Deletions cut 6 bases from V and 8 bases from J, with 13 bases between. CDR3 length: 13 amino acids. Germline lookup yields CDR1 LNHDA and CDR2 SQIVND (reference sequence). Looking up the rest from reference TRBV19 and TRBJ1-4 gives the full variable domain: DGGITQSPKYLFRKEGQNVTLSCEQNLNHDAMYWYRQDPGQGLRLIYYSQIVNDFQKGDIAEGYSVSREKKESFPLTVTSAQKNPTAFYLCASSSVGWEKLFFGSGTQLSVL.

This chain links TRBV10-3 with TRBJ2-1; 7 nucleotides match TRBD1. CDR1 is ENHRY, CDR2 SYGVKD, per germline. The ends lost 6 bases at V and 9 bases at J; junction bases unmatched: 8. This CDR3 is built from 13 residues. The chain's CDR3 is CAISLERDSEQFF. The CDR3 nucleotides read TGTGCCATCAGCCTGGAACGGGACAGTGAGCAGTTCTTC.

The rearrangement links TRBV5-3 to TRBJ2-1, with D perhaps being TRBD1 or TRBD2 (5 bases each). TRBV5-3 is given ORF status, its function remaining uncertain. Deletions cut 4 bases from V and 9 bases from J, with 35 bases between. The CDR3 covers 20 residues. CDR3 protein: CARSRDPWTYTSLLGGEQFF. The CDR3 nucleotides are TGTGCCAGAAGCCGGGACCCGTGGACATACACTTCTTTATTAGGCGGTGAGCAGTTCTTC.

The V and J genes are TRBV6-2 or TRBV6-3 and TRBJ2-1, with D perhaps matching TRBD1 (6 bases). V gave up 4 bases and J gave up 6 bases, with 13 bases separating them. This CDR3 has 14 residues. Germline V gene sequence: CDR1 MNHEY, CDR2 SVGEGT. CDR3 bases: TGTGCCAGCAGTTCGGACAGCTCTAGCAATGAGCAGTTCTTC. Translating it yields CASSSDSSSNEQFF.

The sample holds a few counts of this clone. The chain joins TRBV2 to TRBJ1-5, with TRBD1 matching 10 bases. J gave up 6 bases and V 8 bases, and 13 bases lay outside the gene matches. Germline loops: CDR1 SNHLY, CDR2 FYNNEI. This CDR3 spans 16 amino acids. The CDR3 protein is CASSATGGGSSQPQHF. The CDR3 nucleotides are TGTGCCAGCTCAGCGACAGGGGGCGGTTCTAGTCAGCCCCAGCATTTT.

The rearrangement links TRBV18 to TRBJ1-4; D is unresolved. CDR1 and CDR2 (germline): KGHSH, LQKENI. CDR3 length: 13 amino acids. Trimming left V 2 bases short and J 6 bases short, with 7 bases between. DNA of the CDR3: TGTGCCAGCTCACCATTAGTTGATGAAAAACTGTTTTTT. Amino acids: CASSPLVDEKLFF.

J is TRBJ1-2 and V is TRBV10-3; the D gene is possibly TRBD1 (6 bases). V lost 0 bases, J lost 9 bases, and 20 bases lay in between. CDR1 and CDR2 from the germline V gene are ENHRY and SYGVKD. The CDR3 contains 16 residues. CDR3 bases: TGTGCCATCAGTGAGTCGCCCTTGGGGGGGGCGCAGAGCTACACCTTC. As protein: CAISESPLGGAQSYTF.

In its sample, this clone was seen once. The chain is built from TRBV11-2 and TRBJ2-7; 8 positions match TRBD2. V gave up 4 bases and J gave up 3 bases; unmatched junction bases: 5. Germline loops: CDR1 SGHAT, CDR2 FQNNGV. This CDR3 contains 14 residues. Written as DNA, the CDR3 is TGTGCCAGCAGCTACCCGGGACTAGTCTACGAGCAGTACTTC. As protein: CASSYPGLVYEQYF. Together with reference TRBV11-2 and TRBJ2-7, the CDR3 gives the full variable domain: EAGVAQSPRYKIIEKRQSVAFWCNPISGHATLYWYQQILGQGPKLLIQFQNNGVVDDSQLPKDRFSAERLKGVDSTLKIQPAKLEDSAVYLCASSYPGLVYEQYFGPGTRLTVT.

The V call is TRBV4-2, the J call TRBJ1-5, with 8 bases aligning to TRBD1. This CDR3 region has 14 residues. Per the germline V gene, CDR1 is LGHNA and CDR2 is YNFKEQ. After removal of 4 bases from V and 4 bases from J, the junction contained 3 bases not matched to a gene. This CDR3 is CASSPRTGNQPQHF. In DNA form, the CDR3 reads TGTGCCAGCAGCCCCCGGACAGGGAATCAGCCCCAGCATTTT.

The V and J genes are TRBV2 and TRBJ2-1; possible D gene TRBD2, 6 bases. V lost 11 bases to trimming and J lost 2 bases, with 22 bases between them. The CDR3 sequence is 16 residues long. Germline V gives CDR1 SNHLY, CDR2 FYNNEI. The CDR3 nucleotides are TGTGCCTCAAGGGTGCGGAGGGGCACAACCTACAATGAGCAGTTCTTC. This translates into CASRVRRGTTYNEQFF.

The chain has TRBV10-3 and TRBJ1-1; D perhaps matches TRBD1 (6 bases). V was shortened by 0 bases and J by 5 bases, with 16 bases between the two germline ends. The CDR3 is made up of 16 amino acids. Germline assignment: CDR1 ENHRY and CDR2 SYGVKD. CDR3 region: CAISESTGGTGTEAFF. Written as DNA, the CDR3 is TGTGCCATCAGTGAGTCGACGGGGGGCACGGGAACTGAAGCTTTCTTT.

The J gene is TRBJ2-7, the V gene TRBV11-1; 11 nucleotides match TRBD2. The V gene's germline CDR1 is SGHAT and CDR2 FQDESV (reference sequence). The CDR3 is 14 amino acids. Trimming at V came to 8 bases and at J to 6 bases, leaving 9 bases not matched to a gene. The CDR3 region is CASRPTGTSGEQYF. The CDR3 bases are TGTGCCAGCCGGCCAACCGGGACTAGCGGCGAGCAGTACTTC.

V is TRBV21-1 and J is TRBJ2-5. TRBV21-1 is a listed pseudogene. The CDR3 consists of 15 residues. The CDR3 DNA reads as TGTGCCAGCAGCGCAACCGGGACCCCCTATAGGACCCAGTACTTC. Protein: CASSATGTPYRTQYF.

This chain connects TRBV7-3 to TRBJ1-1; the D is unclear. Trimming cost V 5 bases and J 4 bases, with 11 bases left between them. Per germline, CDR1 SGHTA and CDR2 FQGTGA. The CDR3 length is 13 residues. This chain's CDR3 is CASSLGGSTEAFF. DNA of the CDR3: TGTGCCAGCAGCCTTGGTGGATCCACTGAAGCTTTCTTT.

J is TRBJ1-2 and V is TRBV4-3; 8 bases match TRBD1. Germline lookup yields CDR1 LGHNA and CDR2 YSLEER. Trimming cost V 1 base and J 7 bases; bases outside gene matches: 5. This CDR3 has 14 amino acids. In DNA form, the CDR3 reads TGCGCCAGCAGCCAAGCAGGGGGCACGGGTGGCTACACCTTC. Translating gives CASSQAGGTGGYTF.

This chain uses TRBV7-9 with TRBJ1-3; D possibly corresponds to TRBD1 (5 bases). This CDR3 spans 16 amino acids. V lost 3 bases to trimming and J lost 2 bases, with 14 bases between them. Looked up from germline, CDR1 is SEHNR and CDR2 is FQNEAQ (reference sequence). The CDR3 sequence is CASSFFKGFTGNTIYF. The CDR3 DNA reads TGTGCCAGCAGCTTTTTCAAGGGGTTCACTGGAAACACCATATATTTT.

The gene calls are TRBV30 and TRBJ2-5, with TRBD1 as a possible D gene (6 bases). Germline CDR1 and CDR2: GTSNPN and SVGIG (reference sequence). Trimming took off 3 bases at V and 5 bases at J, with 19 bases between the two ends. CDR3 length equals 15 residues. The CDR3 protein is CAWSKGTQGFETQYF. The CDR3 nucleotides read TGTGCCTGGAGCAAAGGGACCCAGGGGTTTGAGACCCAGTACTTC.

Only one count was recorded for this clone. This chain uses TRBV28 with TRBJ1-5; no clear D. CDR1 is MDHEN and CDR2 is SYDVKM in the germline V gene. The CDR3 sequence is 12 residues long. The V end was cut by 6 bases, the J end by 6 bases, with 9 bases between. The CDR3 loop is CASSPQGQPQHF. CDR3 nucleotides: TGTGCCAGCAGCCCCCAAGGTCAGCCCCAGCATTTT.

The rearrangement joins TRBV7-2 to TRBJ2-2; TRBD2 matches at 7 bases. This CDR3 has 15 residues. V shed 5 bases, J shed 4 bases, and the junction held 7 bases outside the gene matches. Germline CDR1 is SGHTA and CDR2 is FQGNSA. The CDR3 spells CASSPRPSGTGELFF. CDR3 in DNA: TGTGCCAGCAGCCCACGGCCTAGCGGCACCGGGGAGCTGTTTTTT.

The J gene is TRBJ1-5, the V gene TRBV19, with 7 bases fitting TRBD1. The CDR3 has 15 residues. With V trimmed by 5 bases and J by 4 bases, 8 bases remained unmatched. Germline V gives CDR1 LNHDA, CDR2 SQIVND (reference sequence). The CDR3 sequence: CASSPPSTGNQPQHF. The CDR3 DNA sequence: TGTGCCAGTAGTCCCCCATCGACAGGGAATCAGCCCCAGCATTTT.

V and J are TRBV29-1 and TRBJ1-2, with 8 bases lining up with TRBD1. This CDR3 is 12 amino acids long. Germline V CDR1 and CDR2: SQVTM, ANQGSEA. V lost 6 bases, J lost 5 bases, and 5 bases stayed unmatched. The CDR3: CSVGQGGYGYTF. CDR3 nucleotides: TGCAGCGTAGGACAGGGAGGTTATGGCTACACCTTC.

The chain combines TRBV29-1 with TRBJ2-7; D ambiguous. This CDR3 comprises 15 residues. Trimming cost V 4 bases and J 3 bases, with 19 bases left between them. Germline assignment: CDR1 SQVTM and CDR2 ANQGSEA. The CDR3 region is CSVVLPTGPHYEQYF. CDR3 in DNA: TGCAGCGTTGTCTTGCCGACCGGGCCTCACTACGAGCAGTACTTC.

This chain links TRBV2 with TRBJ2-3, with 10 bases that match TRBD1. V shed 3 bases, J shed 7 bases, and the junction held 19 bases outside the gene matches. CDR1 is SNHLY, CDR2 FYNNEI, per germline. The CDR3 runs 19 residues. The CDR3 DNA reads as TGTGCCAGCAGTGATGAAGGGCTGGGACAGGGGACCCTTCGATATACGCAGTATTTT. Protein: CASSDEGLGQGTLRYTQYF.

This rearrangement joins TRBV12-5 to TRBJ2-7; 8 nucleotides line up with TRBD1. In germline, CDR1 is LGHNT, CDR2 FRNRAP. This CDR3 is 13 amino acids long. V lost 3 bases and J lost 3; bases outside the gene matches: 1. The CDR3 DNA sequence: TGTGCTAGTGGTTTTGGACAGGGCTACGAGCAGTACTTC. It encodes CASGFGQGYEQYF.

The chain joins TRBV9 to TRBJ1-6; D may be TRBD1 (5 bases). With 3 bases removed from V and 8 bases from J, the gap between germline ends came to 9 bases. The germline V gene encodes CDR1 SGDLS and CDR2 YYNGEE. The CDR3 length is 13 residues. This CDR3 reads CASSGGKDSPLHF. The CDR3 bases are TGTGCCAGCAGCGGGGGGAAGGATTCACCCCTCCACTTT.

This chain links TRBV29-1 with TRBJ1-1; D unresolved. With 2 bases removed from V and 0 bases from J, the gap between germline ends came to 7 bases. Germline values: CDR1 SQVTM, CDR2 ANQGSEA. This CDR3 has 13 residues. CDR3: CSVEKSMNTEAFF. The CDR3 nucleotides read TGCAGCGTTGAAAAGAGCATGAACACTGAAGCTTTCTTT.

CDR3 nucleotides: TGTGCCAGCAGTTTCCAGGGTCTCCCTAGGCCGGGGGAGCTGTTTTTT. Translation: CASSFQGLPRPGELFF. This sequence joins TRBV27 and TRBJ2-2, with D possibly TRBD1 on 5 matching bases. Trimming took 3 bases from V and 8 from J, leaving 19 bases between them. CDR1 and CDR2 (germline): MNHEY, SMNVEV (reference sequence). The CDR3 consists of 16 residues.

The chain uses TRBV3-1 (or the pseudogene TRBV3-2) and TRBJ1-5; D ambiguous. Trimming took 9 bases from V and 5 from J, leaving 14 bases between them. Germline V gene sequence: CDR1 LGHDT, CDR2 YNNKEL (reference sequence). CDR3 size: 13 residues. Written as DNA, the CDR3 is TGTGCCAGTTCGGACCGTGAGGATCAGCCCCAGCATTTT. Translating gives CASSDREDQPQHF.

The rearrangement joins TRBV5-4 to TRBJ1-3; no definite D call. The CDR3 length is 15 residues. Germline lookup yields CDR1 SGHNT and CDR2 YYREEE (reference sequence). V lost 2 bases to trimming and J lost 0 bases, with 9 bases between them. CDR3 sequence (DNA): TGTGCCAGCAGCTTAACGGGATCCTCTGGAAACACCATATATTTT. Protein: CASSLTGSSGNTIYF.